The 5 T cell receptor beta chains listed next were all sequenced from one sample in a study of blood T cell dynamics during melanoma immunotherapy. The time point here: week 3, after first cycle of checkpoint inhibitor. Measured with immunoSEQ multiplex PCR; TCRdb has only the in-frame clones, and not every one. The table shows 8,000 to 10,000 clones, with over 75% occurring only once. Specimen: blood, collected from a patient treated with checkpoint blockade. Receptor source: a human donor with melanoma.

This chain links TRBV4-1 with TRBJ2-3, with 10 bases aligning to TRBD1. V lost 1 base, J lost 4 bases, and 5 bases stayed unmatched. Germline V gene lookup returns CDR1 MGHRA and CDR2 YSYEKL. CDR3 length: 16 residues. CDR3 amino acids: CASSQAGTGDPDTQYF. CDR3 DNA sequence: TGCGCCAGCAGCCAAGCTGGGACAGGGGATCCAGATACGCAGTATTTT.

The chain uses TRBV5-1 and TRBJ1-2; D perhaps matches TRBD1 (5 bases). V lost 4 bases, J lost 0 bases, and 16 bases lay in between. The CDR3 has 16 residues. CDR1 is SGHRS and CDR2 is YFSETQ in the germline V gene. CDR3 sequence: CASSPAGDAANYGYTF. In DNA, the CDR3 is TGCGCCAGCAGCCCGGCGGGGGACGCCGCTAACTATGGCTACACCTTC.

The rearrangement joins TRBV7-9 to TRBJ1-4, with 9 bases aligning to TRBD1. The germline CDR1 and CDR2 sequences are SEHNR and FQNEAQ (reference sequence). This CDR3 has 18 amino acids. The trim removed 4 bases at V and 8 bases at J, leaving 17 bases unmatched. CDR3 DNA: TGTGCCAGCAGCTCCTTACGGGACAGGGAAGGAAGAGGAGAAAAACTGTTTTTT. Amino acid sequence: CASSSLRDREGRGEKLFF.

This chain connects TRBV18 to TRBJ2-5, with TRBD1 matching 7 bases. In germline, CDR1 is KGHSH, CDR2 LQKENI. There are 13 residues in the CDR3. V shed 3 bases, J shed 2 bases, and the junction held 0 bases outside the gene matches. Here the CDR3 DNA reads TGTGCCAGCTCACCGGGACAGCAAGAGACCCAGTACTTC. Translated, it gives CASSPGQQETQYF.

This clone occurred a few times. The chain carries TRBV14 and TRBJ1-2; D ambiguous. The V and J ends lost 4 bases and 4 bases respectively, with 13 bases between them. In germline, CDR1 is SGHDN, CDR2 FVKESK. The CDR3 is 14 residues long. CDR3 nucleotides: TGTGCCAGCAGCCTGCCGGGTAGGACCTATGGCTACACCTTC. It codes for CASSLPGRTYGYTF.